These T cell receptor beta chains were read from a single sample in a study of T cell repertoires in aging, cancer and after chemotherapy. TCRdb re-called the multiplex PCR reads through MiXCR, storing one row per CDR3 protein. The sample lists some 9,000 distinct CDR3 sequences, just over 40% occurring once. The specimen was blood. These receptors came from a human donor with a solid tumor. Both conserved end residues are part of each CDR3.

V	J	CDR3
TRBV7-2	TRBJ2-3	CASTLAAYTDTQYF
TRBV12-3/TRBV12-4	TRBJ1-3	CASRPTGLGNTIYF
TRBV6-5	TRBJ2-2	CASRPDRTGRTSTGELFF
TRBV6-1	TRBJ1-2	CASKRQGAGYTF
TRBV29-1	TRBJ1-2	CSVEAGTGYGYTF
TRBV4-2	TRBJ2-5	CASSQDRGQTQYF
TRBV6-2/TRBV6-3	TRBJ1-1	CASRSQGVSTEAFF
TRBV5-6	TRBJ2-2	CASSWPSSLGAGELFF
TRBV19	TRBJ2-1	CASSSNRDNEQFF
TRBV12-3/TRBV12-4	TRBJ2-2	CASSLQQGNTGELFF
TRBV30	TRBJ1-1	CAWRGGTYGTEAFF
TRBV11-3	TRBJ1-1	CASSLGDRNTEAFF